The rows below give T cell receptor beta chains drawn from one sample of a study of blood T cells in healthy people across ages. A single record per CDR3 protein comes from TCRdb applying MiXCR to the 5' RACE reads. The profile shows 1.5 million to 2 million distinct CDR3 sequences, roughly a third of them singletons. Sequencing was performed on blood. The receptors stem from a woman aged 25-40 years in good health. Both conserved end residues are part of each CDR3. D genes are given only for firm matches. Clone size is not always given. Where it is, it says once, few, many or a class for expanded clones.

CDR3 | DNA | J | size | V | D
CASSQDVQGLGEKLFF | TGCGCCAGCAGCCAAGATGTACAGGGACTAGGGGAAAAACTGTTTTTT | TRBJ1-4 | many | TRBV4-1 | .
CASSQGVAGTYEQYF | TGTGCCAGCTCTCAGGGGGTAGCAGGAACCTACGAGCAGTACTTC | TRBJ2-7 | few | TRBV18 | TRBD1
CASSLGQGKLYGQYF | TGTGCCAGCAGCTTGGGACAGGGAAAACTTTACGGGCAGTACTTC | TRBJ2-7 | . | TRBV7-9 | TRBD1
CASSSEGLAGDEQYF | TGCGCCAGCAGCTCGGAGGGACTAGCGGGCGATGAGCAGTACTTC | TRBJ2-7 | many | TRBV5-1 | TRBD2
CASSLRSNTGELFF | TGCGCCAGCAGCTTGAGGTCGAACACCGGGGAGCTGTTTTTT | TRBJ2-2 | . | TRBV5-1 | .
CASRPRIQGAVETQYF | TGTGCCAGCAGGCCCCGCATACAGGGGGCGGTGGAGACCCAGTACTTC | TRBJ2-5 | . | TRBV6-1 | TRBD1
CANSYRLGNEQFF | TGCGCCAACAGCTACAGACTGGGGAATGAGCAATTCTTC | TRBJ2-1 | . | TRBV5-1 | .
CASSPQGGGNQPQHF | TGTGCCAGCTCACCCCAGGGGGGGGGCAATCAGCCCCAGCATTTT | TRBJ1-5 | few | TRBV18 | TRBD1
CASSPEASGGHSLHNEQFF | TGTGCCAGCAGCCCAGAGGCTAGCGGGGGGCACTCTCTACACAATGAGCAGTTCTTC | TRBJ2-1 | . | TRBV9 | TRBD2
CSAKDRYKILTSEAIQSSYEQYF | TGCAGTGCTAAGGACAGATATAAGATTTTGACTAGCGAAGCGATCCAGAGCTCCTACGAGCAGTACTTC | TRBJ2-7 | . | TRBV20-1 | TRBD2
CASSESGGDTQYF | TGTGCCAGCAGTGAGTCCGGGGGAGATACGCAGTATTTT | TRBJ2-3 | few | TRBV10-3 | .
CASSRRTGGLNTEAFF | TGTGCCAGCTCCCGGCGGACAGGGGGCCTGAACACTGAAGCTTTCTTT | TRBJ1-1 | few | TRBV18 | TRBD1
CSARDLRQGVGDTQYF | TGCAGTGCTAGAGATTTGAGGCAGGGGGTTGGAGATACGCAGTATTTT | TRBJ2-3 | few | TRBV20-1 | TRBD1
CASSYSDSLSSYEQYF | TGTGCCAGCAGTTACTCGGACAGTCTCAGCTCCTACGAGCAGTACTTC | TRBJ2-7 | few | TRBV6-5 | .
CASSPRLAGAREQYF | TGCGCCAGCAGCCCGAGACTAGCGGGAGCGCGCGAGCAGTACTTC | TRBJ2-7 | few | TRBV5-1 | TRBD2
CASSLESVQNTEAFF | TGTGCCAGCAGCTTAGAATCGGTACAGAACACTGAAGCTTTCTTT | TRBJ1-1 | . | TRBV7-9 | .
CASIGGLEAFF | TGTGCCAGCATCGGGGGGCTGGAAGCTTTCTTT | TRBJ1-1 | few | TRBV28 | .
CASSVNRGRLNEQFF | TGTGCCAGCAGCGTTAATAGGGGCCGCTTAAATGAGCAGTTCTTC | TRBJ2-1 | . | TRBV9 | .
CASGLEGLTDTQYF | TGTGCTAGTGGTTTGGAGGGTTTGACAGATACGCAGTATTTT | TRBJ2-3 | many | TRBV12-5 | .
CASSQGTRSHEQYF | TGCGCCAGCAGCCAAGGTACTAGATCCCACGAGCAGTACTTC | TRBJ2-7 | . | TRBV3-1 | .
CASSSEGPNTEAFF | TGCGCCAGCAGCTCCGAAGGACCGAACACTGAAGCTTTCTTT | TRBJ1-1 | . | TRBV5-1 | .
CASSLGTAGAPNEQFF | TGTGCCAGCAGCCTTGGGACAGCGGGAGCCCCCAATGAGCAGTTCTTC | TRBJ2-1 | few | TRBV28 | .
CASSLGGGGGIGVLEQYF | TGTGCCAGCAGCTTAGGAGGTGGTGGCGGGATAGGGGTCCTCGAGCAGTACTTC | TRBJ2-7 | few | TRBV7-9 | .
CASSLGTSRNTQYF | TGTGCCAGCAGCTTGGGGACTAGCCGAAATACGCAGTATTTT | TRBJ2-3 | many | TRBV7-2 | TRBD2
CAISGDRYNEQFF | TGTGCCATCAGTGGGGACAGGTACAATGAGCAGTTCTTC | TRBJ2-1 | . | TRBV10-3 | TRBD1
CSVTEHYEQYF | TGCAGCGTTACAGAGCACTACGAGCAGTACTTC | TRBJ2-7 | many | TRBV29-1 | .
CASSSRTTGWETQYF | TGTGCCAGTAGTAGCCGCACGACAGGGTGGGAGACCCAGTACTTC | TRBJ2-5 | . | TRBV19 | TRBD1
CASRLGQGRSYEQYF | TGTGCCAGCAGACTCGGACAGGGCCGATCCTACGAGCAGTACTTC | TRBJ2-7 | . | TRBV12-3/TRBV12-4 | TRBD1
CSARDPDSFLFGTQYF | TGCAGTGCTAGGGACCCTGACTCATTCTTGTTTGGGACCCAGTACTTC | TRBJ2-5 | few | TRBV20-1 | .
CAGSFNRNYQETQYF | TGTGCCGGCAGCTTTAACAGGAATTACCAAGAGACCCAGTACTTC | TRBJ2-5 | . | TRBV28 | .
CASSQEASYNEKLFF | TGCGCCAGCAGCCAAGAGGCGTCGTATAATGAAAAACTGTTTTTT | TRBJ1-4 | . | TRBV4-1 | .
CASREGPTYEQYF | TGTGCCAGCAGGGAGGGACCGACCTACGAGCAGTACTTC | TRBJ2-7 | . | TRBV7-9 | .
CASNTHRGGNYGYTF | TGTGCCAGCAATACCCACAGGGGGGGGAACTATGGCTACACCTTC | TRBJ1-2 | . | TRBV28 | TRBD1
CSASAQGARSPLHF | TGCAGTGCTAGTGCCCAGGGGGCGCGATCACCCCTCCACTTT | TRBJ1-6 | . | TRBV20-1 | TRBD1
CASSLMGDTGELFF | TGTGCCAGCAGCTTAATGGGGGACACCGGGGAGCTGTTTTTT | TRBJ2-2 | . | TRBV7-9 | .
CASSQRGWMNTEAFF | TGTGCCAGCAGCCAGAGAGGGTGGATGAACACTGAAGCTTTCTTT | TRBJ1-1 | . | TRBV3-1 | .
CASSQVQGNNQPQHF | TGCGCCAGCAGCCAAGTCCAGGGTAACAATCAGCCCCAGCATTTT | TRBJ1-5 | . | TRBV4-1 | .
CASSQAPAGADETQYF | TGTGCCAGCAGCCAAGCCCCCGCAGGCGCGGATGAGACCCAGTACTTC | TRBJ2-5 | . | TRBV3-1 | .
CTSSSGTSGQETQYF | TGCACCAGCAGCTCCGGGACTAGCGGCCAAGAGACCCAGTACTTC | TRBJ2-5 | . | TRBV1 | .
CASSEQDRSQETQYF | TGCGCCAGCAGCGAGCAGGACAGGAGTCAAGAGACCCAGTACTTC | TRBJ2-5 | . | TRBV5-1 | TRBD1
CASSAGRSNQPQHF | TGTGCCAGCAGCGCCGGTCGTAGCAATCAGCCCCAGCATTTT | TRBJ1-5 | . | TRBV9 | .
CASSQLLSGFDQPQHF | TGCGCCAGCAGCCAACTGTTATCAGGGTTCGATCAGCCCCAGCATTTT | TRBJ1-5 | few | TRBV4-1 | .
CASSAGVLGYTF | TGTGCCAGCAGTGCAGGGGTGTTGGGCTACACCTTC | TRBJ1-2 | few | TRBV9 | .
CSARDRRAANEKLFF | TGCAGTGCTAGAGATAGGAGGGCGGCTAATGAAAAACTGTTTTTT | TRBJ1-4 | . | TRBV20-1 | .
CSGHRGPQETQYF | TGCAGTGGCCACAGGGGGCCCCAAGAGACCCAGTACTTC | TRBJ2-5 | . | TRBV20-1 | TRBD1
CASSYSGLATPEQFF | TGTGCCAGCAGCTACTCGGGACTAGCGACCCCTGAGCAGTTCTTC | TRBJ2-1 | many | TRBV7-2 | TRBD2
CATSSGTSSEQYF | TGTGCCACCAGCAGCGGGACTAGCTCCGAGCAGTACTTC | TRBJ2-7 | many | TRBV15 | TRBD2
CASSLGGRWSYEQYF | TGTGCCAGCAGTTTGGGCGGGAGGTGGTCCTACGAGCAGTACTTC | TRBJ2-7 | . | TRBV28 | TRBD2
CASSSRGTNQETQYF | TGCGCCAGCAGCTCCAGGGGTACCAACCAAGAGACCCAGTACTTC | TRBJ2-5 | . | TRBV5-1 | .
CSARSVPGRETQYF | TGCAGTGCTAGATCCGTCCCTGGGCGGGAGACCCAGTACTTC | TRBJ2-5 | few | TRBV20-1 | .
CASSVSGTYGYTF | TGTGCCAGCAGCGTGTCCGGGACCTATGGCTACACCTTC | TRBJ1-2 | few | TRBV7-9 | .
CASSPLKGTPFPYEQYF | TGTGCCAGCAGCCCTCTGAAGGGTACACCCTTTCCCTACGAGCAGTACTTC | TRBJ2-7 | . | TRBV4-2 | .
CASGGALNYEQYF | TGTGCCAGCGGGGGGGCACTAAACTACGAGCAGTACTTC | TRBJ2-7 | . | TRBV7-9 | .
CSARTRQGLGEQYF | TGCAGTGCTAGAACCCGACAGGGCCTGGGCGAGCAGTACTTC | TRBJ2-7 | few | TRBV20-1 | TRBD1
CAWRVSWDTSYEQYF | TGTGCCTGGAGGGTATCCTGGGACACTTCCTACGAGCAGTACTTC | TRBJ2-7 | . | TRBV30 | .
CANSLVGRVSETQYF | TGTGCCAACAGTTTAGTTGGCAGGGTGTCTGAGACCCAGTACTTC | TRBJ2-5 | . | TRBV12-3/TRBV12-4 | .
CSARLRGGKGEGSYNEQFF | TGCAGTGCTAGACTACGCGGAGGGAAGGGGGAGGGTTCCTACAATGAGCAGTTCTTC | TRBJ2-1 | . | TRBV20-1 | .